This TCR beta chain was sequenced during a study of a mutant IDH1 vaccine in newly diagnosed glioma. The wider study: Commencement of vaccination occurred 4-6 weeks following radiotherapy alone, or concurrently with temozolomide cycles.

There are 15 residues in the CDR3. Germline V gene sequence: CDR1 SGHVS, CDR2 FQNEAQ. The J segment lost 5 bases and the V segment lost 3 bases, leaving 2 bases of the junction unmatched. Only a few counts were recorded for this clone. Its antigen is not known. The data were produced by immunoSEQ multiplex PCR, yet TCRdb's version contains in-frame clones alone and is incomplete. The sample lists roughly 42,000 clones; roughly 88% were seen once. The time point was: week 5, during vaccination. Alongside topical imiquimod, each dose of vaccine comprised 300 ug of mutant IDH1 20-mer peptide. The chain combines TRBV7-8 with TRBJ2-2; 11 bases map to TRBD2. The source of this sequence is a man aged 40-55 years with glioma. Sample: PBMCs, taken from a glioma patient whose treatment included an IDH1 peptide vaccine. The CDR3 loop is CASSLTSGITGELFF. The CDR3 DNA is TGTGCCAGCAGCTTGACTAGCGGGATTACCGGGGAGCTGTTTTTT.